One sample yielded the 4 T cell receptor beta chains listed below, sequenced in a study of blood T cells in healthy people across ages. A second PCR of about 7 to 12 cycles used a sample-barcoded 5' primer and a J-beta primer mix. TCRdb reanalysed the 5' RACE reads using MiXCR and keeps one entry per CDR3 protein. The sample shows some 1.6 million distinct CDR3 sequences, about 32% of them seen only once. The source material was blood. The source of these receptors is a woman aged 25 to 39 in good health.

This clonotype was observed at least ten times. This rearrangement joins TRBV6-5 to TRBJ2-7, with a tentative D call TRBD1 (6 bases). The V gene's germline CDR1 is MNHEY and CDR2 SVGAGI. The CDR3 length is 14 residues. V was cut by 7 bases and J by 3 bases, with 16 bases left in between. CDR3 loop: CASKQGRQSYEQYF. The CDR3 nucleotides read TGTGCCAGCAAACAGGGACGGCAGAGCTACGAGCAGTACTTC.

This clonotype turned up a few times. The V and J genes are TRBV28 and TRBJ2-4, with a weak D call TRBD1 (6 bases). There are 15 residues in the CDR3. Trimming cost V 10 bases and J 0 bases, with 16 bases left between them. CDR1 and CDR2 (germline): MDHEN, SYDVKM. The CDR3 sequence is CATQGQGLAKNIQYF. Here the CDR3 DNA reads TGTGCCACCCAGGGGCAGGGGCTAGCCAAAAACATTCAGTACTTC. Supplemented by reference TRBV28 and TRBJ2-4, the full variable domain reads DVKVTQSSRYLVKRTGEKVFLECVQDMDHENMFWYRQDPGLGLRLIYFSYDVKMKEKGDIPEGYSVSREKKERFSLILESASTNQTSMYLCATQGQGLAKNIQYFGAGTRLSVL.

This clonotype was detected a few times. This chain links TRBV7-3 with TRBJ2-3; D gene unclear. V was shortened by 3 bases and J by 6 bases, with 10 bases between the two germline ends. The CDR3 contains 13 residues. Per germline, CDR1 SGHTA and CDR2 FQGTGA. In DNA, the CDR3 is TGTGCCAGCAGCTTTCTAGTGGCGGATACGCAGTATTTT. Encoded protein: CASSFLVADTQYF.

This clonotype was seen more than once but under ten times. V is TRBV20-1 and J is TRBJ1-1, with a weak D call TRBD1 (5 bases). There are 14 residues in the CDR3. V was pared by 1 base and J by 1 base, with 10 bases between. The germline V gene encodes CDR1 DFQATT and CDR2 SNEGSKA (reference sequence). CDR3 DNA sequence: TGCAGTGCTAGAGGCCGGACACCGAACACTGAAGCTTTCTTT. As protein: CSARGRTPNTEAFF.